Shown below are 32 T cell receptor beta chains from a single sample sequenced in a study of shared clonotypes between healthy human individuals (dated by TCRdb to about 2020). The receptor library was made with the immunoSEQ multiplex PCR assay. TCRdb re-hosts the immuneACCESS table, in-frame sequences only. Its copies lack some clones; in the studies checked, an unresolved V gene accounts for under half of them, and the cause for the rest is not known. This sample comprises about 1 million clones, under 80% of them detected only once. The biggest ten clones account for about 1.5% of the sample. The material sequenced was memory CD4+ T cells sorted from blood. In light of the paper, this sample's cell subset or site label describes: CD45RA-negative fraction. The receptors come from a man aged 18-30 years in good health.

This clone was counted at least ten times. The CDR3 sequence: CASSRRGTGELFF. The CDR3 DNA sequence: TGTGCCAGCAGCCGTCGTGGCACCGGGGAGCTGTTTTTT. V gene TRBV5-6 combines with J gene TRBJ2-2; no clear D. The length of the CDR3 is 13 residues. V lost 4 bases, J lost 4 bases, and 8 bases lay in between. CDR1 is SGHDT and CDR2 is YYEEEE in the germline V gene.

Comments on this clone: The same CDR3 also results from other DNA sequences found in this sample. J is TRBJ2-7 and V is TRBV6-6; TRBD2 agrees at 8 bases. The CDR3 loop spans 15 amino acids. CDR1 and CDR2 from the germline V gene are MNHNY and SVGAGI (reference sequence). The V segment lost 2 bases and the J segment 2 bases; nucleotides outside the gene matches: 5. The CDR3 reads CASSYGIAGPYEQYF. CDR3 bases: TGTGCCAGCAGTTACGGGATAGCGGGACCCTACGAGCAGTACTTC.

This chain connects TRBV19 to TRBJ2-3, with 10 bases that match TRBD2. Unmatched junction bases numbered 15, after V lost 11 bases and J lost 4 bases. The germline V gene has CDR1 LNHDA and CDR2 SQIVND (reference sequence). The CDR3 contains 16 residues. The CDR3 here is CAAGGLAGAGADTQYF. In DNA form, the CDR3 reads TGTGCCGCGGGCGGGCTAGCGGGAGCCGGCGCAGATACGCAGTATTTT. Looking up the rest from reference TRBV19 and TRBJ2-3 gives the full variable domain: DGGITQSPKYLFRKEGQNVTLSCEQNLNHDAMYWYRQDPGQGLRLIYYSQIVNDFQKGDIAEGYSVSREKKESFPLTVTSAQKNPTAFYLCAAGGLAGAGADTQYFGPGTRLTVL.

CDR3 amino acids: CASSPIAGVSNIQYF. The CDR3 DNA follows: TGCGCCAGCAGCCCGATAGCGGGAGTATCAAACATTCAGTACTTC. The chain couples TRBV4-1 to TRBJ2-4; the match to TRBD2 covers 9 bases. Germline V gene data show CDR1 as MGHRA and CDR2 as YSYEKL. J was trimmed by 6 bases and V by 4 bases; bases with no gene match: 7. This CDR3 contains 15 residues.

CDR3 protein: CASSNLNRSDYGYTF. In nucleotides, the CDR3 is TGTGCCAGCAGCAACTTAAACAGGAGCGACTATGGCTACACCTTC. The chain joins TRBV21-1 to TRBJ1-2; TRBD1, the table's D call, was not compared with the DNA. TRBV21-1 is shown as a pseudogene. The CDR3 is 15 residues long.

The chain joins TRBV28 to TRBJ1-6; 7 positions match TRBD1. J was trimmed by 10 bases and V by 2 bases; bases with no gene match: 8. The germline V gene has CDR1 MDHEN and CDR2 SYDVKM. The CDR3 sequence is 15 residues long. The CDR3 nucleotides are TGTGCCAGCAGTTTAGCGCGGGACAGCGGCTCACCCCTCCACTTT. It translates to CASSLARDSGSPLHF. Complete variable domain (other parts from reference TRBV28 and TRBJ1-6): DVKVTQSSRYLVKRTGEKVFLECVQDMDHENMFWYRQDPGLGLRLIYFSYDVKMKEKGDIPEGYSVSREKKERFSLILESASTNQTSMYLCASSLARDSGSPLHFGNGTRLTVT.

The rearrangement joins TRBV5-4 to TRBJ1-1; D gene ambiguous. V was trimmed by 0 bases and J by 7 bases, leaving 10 bases between them. CDR1 is SGHNT and CDR2 is YYREEE in the germline V gene (reference sequence). The CDR3 is made up of 13 amino acids. The chain's CDR3 is CASSLDGQYEAFF. CDR3 in DNA: TGTGCCAGCAGCTTGGATGGTCAGTATGAAGCTTTCTTT.

CDR3 protein: CASSGRGRGYNSPLHF. CDR3 bases: TGTGCCAGCAGTGGTAGGGGCAGGGGATATAATTCACCCCTCCACTTT. This chain links TRBV28 with TRBJ1-6, with a possible D match to TRBD1 (6 bases). CDR3 size: 16 residues. V lost 5 bases, J lost 4 bases, and 15 bases lay in between. Germline V gives CDR1 MDHEN, CDR2 SYDVKM.

This rearrangement joins TRBV5-1 to TRBJ1-4; weak D call: TRBD1 (6 bases). The CDR3 is made up of 15 amino acids. Germline V gene data show CDR1 as SGHRS and CDR2 as YFSETQ. Trimming shortened V by 2 bases and J by 6 bases, and 14 bases separated the two germline ends. CDR3 region: CASSFSRGADEKLFF. The CDR3 DNA sequence: TGCGCCAGCAGCTTCTCTCGGGGGGCGGATGAAAAACTGTTTTTT.

On this clone: The same CDR3 also results from other DNA sequences found in this sample. This chain links TRBV14 with TRBJ2-5; 7 bases line up with TRBD1. The germline V gene encodes CDR1 SGHDN and CDR2 FVKESK. The CDR3 sequence is 15 residues long. V lost 4 bases and J lost 4; bases outside the gene matches: 9. CDR3: CASSPRQGVGETQYF. Here the CDR3 DNA reads TGTGCCAGCAGCCCCAGACAGGGAGTGGGAGAGACCCAGTACTTC.

This clone was counted a few times. This chain links TRBV21-1 with TRBJ2-7; TRBD1 is taken as the D call from the table, unchecked against the DNA. TRBV21-1 is assigned pseudogene status. The CDR3 runs to 15 residues. CDR3 loop: CASSRQGRVSYEQYF. CDR3 nucleotide sequence: TGTGCCAGCAGCAGACAGGGTAGGGTTAGTTACGAGCAGTACTTC.

The chain joins TRBV7-2 to TRBJ2-7; D is perhaps TRBD1 (6 bases). From germline, CDR1 is SGHTA and CDR2 FQGNSA. V was clipped by 2 bases and J by 4 bases, with 15 bases between them. This CDR3 region has 15 residues. CDR3 sequence (DNA): TGTGCCAGCAGCTTAATGGCAGGGGTCGGATACGAGCAGTACTTC. Residues: CASSLMAGVGYEQYF. The variable domain in full, with the rest retrieved from reference TRBV7-2 and TRBJ2-7, is GAGVSQSPSNKVTEKGKDVELRCDPISGHTALYWYRQSLGQGLEFLIYFQGNSAPDKSGLPSDRFSAERTGGSVSTLTIQRTQQEDSAVYLCASSLMAGVGYEQYFGPGTRLTVT.

The chain uses TRBV7-8 and TRBJ2-2; 12 bases match TRBD1. The CDR3 is 15 residues long. Trimming cost V 0 bases and J 8 bases; bases outside gene matches: 1. Germline CDR1 and CDR2: SGHVS and FQNEAQ. The CDR3 sequence is CASSLAGQGAGELFF. Written as DNA, the CDR3 is TGTGCCAGCAGCTTAGCGGGACAGGGGGCTGGGGAGCTGTTTTTT.

Notes on this clone: Germline and junction disagree at one end, which may indicate a read error. The J gene is TRBJ2-5, the V gene TRBV7-7; D is unresolved. Per germline, CDR1 SSHAT and CDR2 FNYEAQ (reference sequence). This CDR3 comprises 13 residues. The CDR3 region is CASSLVVWETQYF. The DNA of the CDR3 is TGTGCTAGCAGCTTAGTAGTTTGGGAGACCCAGTACTTC.

This clone was counted only a few times. V usage is TRBV15 and J usage is TRBJ2-2; 9 nucleotides line up with TRBD1. This CDR3 region has 14 residues. The ends lost 4 bases at V and 6 bases at J; junction bases unmatched: 3. The germline V gene encodes CDR1 LNHNV and CDR2 YYDKDF (reference sequence). This chain's CDR3 is CATSNRDRAGELFF. Here the CDR3 DNA reads TGTGCCACCAGCAACCGGGACAGGGCCGGGGAGCTGTTTTTT.

CDR3 sequence reads: CASSVSGTLGGEQYF. CDR3 coding DNA: TGTGCCAGCAGCGTGTCCGGGACCCTCGGGGGCGAGCAGTACTTC. The rearrangement joins TRBV9 to TRBJ2-7; TRBD2 is a possible D gene (6 bases). CDR1 and CDR2 (germline): SGDLS, YYNGEE. The CDR3 spans 15 residues. The ends were cut back, 2 bases at V and 6 bases at J, with 18 bases in the middle.

The V gene is TRBV5-6, the J gene TRBJ1-2, with TRBD1 matching over 11 bases. The CDR3 is 14 amino acids. The germline V gene has CDR1 SGHDT and CDR2 YYEEEE. Trimming took 5 bases from V and 8 from J; bases not matched to a gene: 8. The CDR3 region has the DNA TGTGCCAGCAGACCCTGGACAGGGGGCTGGGGCTACACCTTC. This sequence encodes CASRPWTGGWGYTF.

The V and J genes are TRBV2 and TRBJ2-7, with D hard to call. The CDR3 sequence is 12 residues long. Germline CDR1 and CDR2: SNHLY and FYNNEI. The V gene lost 7 bases and the J gene lost 2 bases, with 9 bases spanning the gap. DNA of the CDR3: TGTGCCAGCACCAATCCCACCTACGAGCAGTACTTC. Protein product: CASTNPTYEQYF.

This clone came up a few times. Since a far larger clone is one base different, this is likely a read error. The same CDR3 also results from other DNA sequences found in this sample. The chain carries TRBV7-2 and TRBJ1-1, with D possibly matching TRBD1 (5 bases). V was clipped by 2 bases and J by 1 base, with 5 bases between them. The CDR3 extends over 13 amino acids. CDR1 and CDR2 from the germline V gene are SGHTA and FQGNSA. For the CDR3, the DNA is TGTGCCAGCAGCTTAACAGGGAACACTGAAGCTTTCTTT. This sequence encodes CASSLTGNTEAFF.

The rearrangement joins TRBV6-5 to TRBJ1-2; 7 positions match TRBD1. The germline CDR1 and CDR2 sequences are MNHEY and SVGAGI. The trim removed 6 bases at V and 8 bases at J, leaving 9 bases unmatched. The CDR3 totals 13 residues. CDR3 protein: CASRLQGEKGYTF. In nucleotides, the CDR3 is TGTGCCAGCAGACTTCAGGGGGAAAAGGGCTACACCTTC.

This clone was found many times. The rearrangement links TRBV5-6 to TRBJ1-1, with 9 bases that match TRBD1. The germline V gene encodes CDR1 SGHDT and CDR2 YYEEEE. The J segment lost 5 bases and the V segment lost 3 bases, leaving 17 bases of the junction unmatched. The CDR3 has 18 amino acids. CDR3 coding DNA: TGTGCCAGCAGCTCGCCGGGACAGGGATCCCAACTATGGACTGAAGCTTTCTTT. It translates to CASSSPGQGSQLWTEAFF.

In this sample, this clone turned up a few times. A much larger clone differs from this one at a single base, so this may be a read error. This sample includes further DNA sequences coding for the same CDR3. V usage is TRBV7-2 and J usage is TRBJ1-2; D is perhaps TRBD1 (6 bases). The V gene's germline CDR1 is SGHTA and CDR2 FQGNSA. Trimming cost V 5 bases and J 1 base, with 8 bases left between them. The CDR3 spans 13 residues. The DNA for the CDR3 is TGTGCCAGCAGCCCGGACAGTAACTATGGCTACACCTTC. This gives the protein CASSPDSNYGYTF.

The CDR3 loop reads CAISEKGRGHEKLFF. CDR3 bases: TGTGCCATCAGTGAGAAGGGCAGGGGGCATGAAAAACTGTTTTTT. The chain is built from TRBV10-3 and TRBJ1-4, with 8 bases matching TRBD1. The V segment lost 2 bases and the J segment 6 bases; nucleotides outside the gene matches: 5. This CDR3 has 15 amino acids. Germline V CDR1 and CDR2: ENHRY, SYGVKD.

The V call is TRBV10-3, the J call TRBJ2-7; TRBD1 matches at 7 bases. Losses at the gene ends were 2 bases for V and 7 bases for J; bases not matched to a gene: 11. The length of the CDR3 is 15 residues. Per germline, CDR1 ENHRY and CDR2 SYGVKD. The CDR3 protein is CAISEGQVAVWEQYF. CDR3 coding DNA: TGTGCCATCAGTGAGGGACAGGTGGCCGTGTGGGAGCAGTACTTC.

The chain combines TRBV4-2 with TRBJ2-3; TRBD2 matches 12 bases. V was pared by 3 bases and J by 4 bases, with 5 bases of the junction left unmatched. Germline V gene data show CDR1 as LGHNA and CDR2 as YNFKEQ. This CDR3 has 16 amino acids. CDR3: CASSQTSGSWPDTQYF. For the CDR3, the DNA is TGTGCCAGCAGCCAGACTAGCGGGAGCTGGCCAGATACGCAGTATTTT.

With regard to this clone: Distinct nucleotide sequences in the sample also encode this CDR3. V gene TRBV5-1 combines with J gene TRBJ2-5; 7 bases map to TRBD2. V gave up 0 bases and J gave up 3 bases; unmatched junction bases: 2. The length of the CDR3 is 14 residues. The germline CDR1 and CDR2 sequences are SGHRS and YFSETQ. Written as DNA, the CDR3 is TGCGCCAGCAGCTTGGTAAGCGGGGAAGAGACCCAGTACTTC. It translates to CASSLVSGEETQYF.

The rearrangement links TRBV10-1 to TRBJ2-1, with 10 bases lining up with TRBD2. The CDR3 is 13 amino acids. Germline V CDR1 and CDR2: WNHNN, SYGVQD (reference sequence). V dropped 8 bases and J dropped 7; count of bases not matched to a gene: 5. The CDR3 region is CASAASGGNEQFF. The CDR3, as DNA: TGCGCCAGCGCGGCTAGCGGGGGAAATGAGCAGTTCTTC.

This chain uses TRBV10-3 with TRBJ1-1, with TRBD1 identical over 10 bases. V lost 3 bases to trimming and J lost 2 bases; unmatched junction nucleotides: 15. The CDR3 is 19 residues long. Germline V lookup: CDR1 ENHRY, CDR2 SYGVKD. CDR3: CAISDRVGTGARNNTEAFF. As DNA, the CDR3 is TGTGCCATCAGTGACAGGGTGGGGACAGGGGCCCGAAACAACACTGAAGCTTTCTTT.

Regarding this clone: With a far larger clone one base away, a read error is the likely cause. Other DNA sequences from this sample encode an identical CDR3 as well. V usage is TRBV18 and J usage is TRBJ1-5, with D possibly matching TRBD1 (5 bases). Trimming stripped 3 bases from V and 4 bases from J, with 7 bases between. The CDR3 sequence is 13 residues long. Germline V CDR1 and CDR2: KGHSH, LQKENI. The CDR3 loop is CASSPEGNQPQHF. The CDR3 coding sequence is TGTGCCAGCTCACCGGAGGGGAATCAGCCCCAGCATTTT.

The chain is built from TRBV6-6 and TRBJ2-1, with TRBD2 matching over 9 bases. With V trimmed by 5 bases and J by 4 bases, 6 bases remained unmatched. In germline, CDR1 is MNHNY, CDR2 SVGAGI (reference sequence). The length of the CDR3 is 15 residues. CDR3: CASSASGGLYNEQFF. The CDR3, as DNA: TGTGCCAGCAGTGCAAGCGGGGGGCTTTACAATGAGCAGTTCTTC.

The CDR3 sequence is CASSPGTGLNTEAFF. For the CDR3, the DNA is TGTGCCAGCTCACCTGGGACAGGGTTGAACACTGAAGCTTTCTTT. The gene calls are TRBV18 and TRBJ1-1, with TRBD1 matching 9 bases. The CDR3 has 15 amino acids. From germline, CDR1 is KGHSH and CDR2 LQKENI. Trimming removed 3 bases from V and 0 bases from J; junction bases left unmatched: 2.

V gene TRBV11-3 combines with J gene TRBJ1-4, with a possible D match to TRBD1 (5 bases). V was clipped by 1 base and J by 3 bases, with 12 bases between them. Germline-derived CDR1 and CDR2 are SGHNT and YENEEA. The CDR3 has 16 residues. The CDR3 here is CASSLVWGGPNEKLFF. In DNA, the CDR3 is TGTGCCAGCAGCTTAGTGTGGGGGGGTCCTAATGAAAAACTGTTTTTT. The whole variable domain, remainder taken from reference TRBV11-3 and TRBJ1-4, is EAGVVQSPRYKIIEKKQPVAFWCNPISGHNTLYWYLQNLGQGPELLIRYENEEAVDDSQLPKDRFSAERLKGVDSTLKIQPAELGDSAVYLCASSLVWGGPNEKLFFGSGTQLSVL.